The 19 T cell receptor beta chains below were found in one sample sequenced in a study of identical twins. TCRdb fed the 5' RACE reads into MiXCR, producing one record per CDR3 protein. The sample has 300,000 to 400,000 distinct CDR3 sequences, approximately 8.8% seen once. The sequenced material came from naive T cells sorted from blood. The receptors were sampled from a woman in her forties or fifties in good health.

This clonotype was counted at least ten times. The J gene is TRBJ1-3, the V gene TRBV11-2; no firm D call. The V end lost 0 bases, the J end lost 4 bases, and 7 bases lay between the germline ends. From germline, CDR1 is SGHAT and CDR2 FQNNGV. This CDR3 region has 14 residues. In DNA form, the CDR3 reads TGTGCCAGCAGCTTAGATCCAACAGGAAACACCATATATTTT. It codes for CASSLDPTGNTIYF.

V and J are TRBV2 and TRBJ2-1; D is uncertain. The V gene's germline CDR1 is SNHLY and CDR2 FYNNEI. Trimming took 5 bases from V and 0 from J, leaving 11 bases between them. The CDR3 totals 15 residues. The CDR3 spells CASSRVMSSYNEQFF. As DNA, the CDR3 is TGTGCCAGCAGTAGGGTTATGAGCTCCTACAATGAGCAGTTCTTC.

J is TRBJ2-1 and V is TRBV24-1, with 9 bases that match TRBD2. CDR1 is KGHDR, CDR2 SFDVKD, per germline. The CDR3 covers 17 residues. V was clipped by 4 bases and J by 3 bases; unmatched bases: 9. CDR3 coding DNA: TGTGCCACCAGTGACCCCTCCAATAGCGGGAGCTACAATGAGCAGTTCTTC. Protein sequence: CATSDPSNSGSYNEQFF.

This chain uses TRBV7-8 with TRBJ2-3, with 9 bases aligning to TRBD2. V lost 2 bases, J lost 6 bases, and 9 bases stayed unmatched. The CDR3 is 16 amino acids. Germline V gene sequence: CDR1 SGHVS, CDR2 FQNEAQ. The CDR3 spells CASSLRREGPRDTQYF. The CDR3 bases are TGTGCCAGCAGCTTAAGGCGGGAGGGCCCTAGGGATACGCAGTATTTT.

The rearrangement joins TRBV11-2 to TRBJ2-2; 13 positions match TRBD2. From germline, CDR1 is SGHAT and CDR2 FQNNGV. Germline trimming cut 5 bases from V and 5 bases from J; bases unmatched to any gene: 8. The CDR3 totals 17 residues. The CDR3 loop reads CASSISGLAGVTGELFF. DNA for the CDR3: TGTGCCAGCAGCATTTCTGGACTAGCGGGAGTTACCGGGGAGCTGTTTTTT.

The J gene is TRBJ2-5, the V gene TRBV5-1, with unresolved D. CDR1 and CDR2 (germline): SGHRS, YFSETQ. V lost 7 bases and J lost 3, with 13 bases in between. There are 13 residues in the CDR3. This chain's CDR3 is CASARGTEETQYF. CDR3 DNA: TGCGCCAGCGCGAGAGGTACGGAAGAGACCCAGTACTTC.

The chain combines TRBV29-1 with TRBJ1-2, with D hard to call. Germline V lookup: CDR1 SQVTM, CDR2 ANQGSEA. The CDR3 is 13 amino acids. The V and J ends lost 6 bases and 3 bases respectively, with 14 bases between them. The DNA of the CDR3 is TGCAGCGTCGACGCCTCCTCGGACTATGGCTACACCTTC. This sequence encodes CSVDASSDYGYTF.

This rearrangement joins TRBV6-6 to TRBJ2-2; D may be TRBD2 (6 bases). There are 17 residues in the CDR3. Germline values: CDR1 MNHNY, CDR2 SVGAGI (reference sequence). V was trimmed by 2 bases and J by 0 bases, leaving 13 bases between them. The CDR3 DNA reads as TGTGCCAGCAGTTACCCTTGGGAGCGGGCGAACACCGGGGAGCTGTTTTTT. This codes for CASSYPWERANTGELFF.

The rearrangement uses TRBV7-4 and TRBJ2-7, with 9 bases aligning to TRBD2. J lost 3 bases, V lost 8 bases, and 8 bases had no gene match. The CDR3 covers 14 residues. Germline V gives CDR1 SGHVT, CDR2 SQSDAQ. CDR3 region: CASVGREGLYEQYV. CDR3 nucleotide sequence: TGTGCCAGCGTAGGGCGGGAGGGCCTCTACGAGCAGTACGTC.

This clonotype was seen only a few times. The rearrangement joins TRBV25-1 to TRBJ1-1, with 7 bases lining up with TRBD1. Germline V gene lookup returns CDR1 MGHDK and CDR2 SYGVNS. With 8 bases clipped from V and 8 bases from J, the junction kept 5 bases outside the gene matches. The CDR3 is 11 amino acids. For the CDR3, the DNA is TGTGCCAGCCCGACAGGGCGCGAAGCTTTCTTT. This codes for CASPTGREAFF.

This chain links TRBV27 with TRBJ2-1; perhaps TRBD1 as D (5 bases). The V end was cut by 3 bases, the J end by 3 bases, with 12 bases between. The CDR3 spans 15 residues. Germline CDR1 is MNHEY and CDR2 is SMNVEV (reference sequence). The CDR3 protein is CASSFLGLGYNEQFF. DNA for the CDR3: TGTGCCAGCAGTTTCTTGGGGCTAGGCTACAATGAGCAGTTCTTC.

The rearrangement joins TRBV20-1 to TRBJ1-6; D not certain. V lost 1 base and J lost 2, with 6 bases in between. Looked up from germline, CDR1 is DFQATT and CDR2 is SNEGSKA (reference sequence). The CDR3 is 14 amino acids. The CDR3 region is CSARVGAYNSPLHF. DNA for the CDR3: TGCAGTGCTAGAGTGGGAGCCTATAATTCACCCCTCCACTTT.

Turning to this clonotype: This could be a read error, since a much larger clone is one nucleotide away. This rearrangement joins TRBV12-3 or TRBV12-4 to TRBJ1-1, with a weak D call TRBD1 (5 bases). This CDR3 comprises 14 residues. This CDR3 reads CASGGDSVNTEALF. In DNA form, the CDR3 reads TGTGCCAGCGGCGGGGACTCGGTGAACACTGAAGCTCTCTTT.

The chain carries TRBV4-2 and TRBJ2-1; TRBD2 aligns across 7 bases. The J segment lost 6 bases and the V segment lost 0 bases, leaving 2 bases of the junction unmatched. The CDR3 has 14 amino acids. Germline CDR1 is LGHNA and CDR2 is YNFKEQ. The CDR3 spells CASSQEGTTNEQFF. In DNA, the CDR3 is TGTGCCAGCAGCCAAGAAGGGACTACCAATGAGCAGTTCTTC.

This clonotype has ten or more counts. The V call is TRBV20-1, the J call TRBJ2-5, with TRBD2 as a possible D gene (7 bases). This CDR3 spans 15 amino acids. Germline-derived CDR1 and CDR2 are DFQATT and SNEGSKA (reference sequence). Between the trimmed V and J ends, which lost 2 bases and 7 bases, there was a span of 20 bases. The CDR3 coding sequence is TGCAGTGCTAGATCCGGGGGGCTAGTTGAGGGGACCCAGTACTTC. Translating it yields CSARSGGLVEGTQYF.

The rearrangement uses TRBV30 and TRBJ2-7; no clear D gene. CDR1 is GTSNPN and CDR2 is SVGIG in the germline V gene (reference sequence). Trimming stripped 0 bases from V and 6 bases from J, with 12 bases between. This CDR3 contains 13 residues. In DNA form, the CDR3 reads TGTGCCTGGAGTGTCTCGCCAGTACGCGAGCAGTACTTC. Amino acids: CAWSVSPVREQYF.

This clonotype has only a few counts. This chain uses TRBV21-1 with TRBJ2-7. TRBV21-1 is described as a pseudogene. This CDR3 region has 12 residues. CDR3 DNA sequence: TGTGCCAGCTTAACCCGTAGGTACGAGCAGTACGTC. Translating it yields CASLTRRYEQYV.

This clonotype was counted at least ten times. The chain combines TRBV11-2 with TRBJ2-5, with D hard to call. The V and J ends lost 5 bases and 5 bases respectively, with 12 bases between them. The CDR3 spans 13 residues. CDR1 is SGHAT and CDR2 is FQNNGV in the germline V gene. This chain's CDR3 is CASSHLYGETQYF. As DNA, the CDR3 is TGTGCCAGCAGCCACCTATACGGCGAGACCCAGTACTTC.

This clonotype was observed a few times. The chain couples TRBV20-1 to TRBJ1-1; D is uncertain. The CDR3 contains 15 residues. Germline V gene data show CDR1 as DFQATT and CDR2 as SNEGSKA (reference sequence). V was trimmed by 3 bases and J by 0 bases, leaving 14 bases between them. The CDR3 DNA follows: TGCAGTGCTAGCACAGTGCTACCAATGAACACTGAAGCTTTCTTT. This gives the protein CSASTVLPMNTEAFF.